These 19 T cell receptor beta chains were all obtained from the same sample, sequenced in a study of cytomegalovirus exposure and HLA in healthy donors (dated by TCRdb to between 2016 and 2019). The method behind the library was the immunoSEQ multiplex PCR assay. For the multiplex PCR, a mixture combining 60 forward primers for TCR Vbeta segments and 13 reverse primers for TCR Jbeta segments was used. In TCRdb, the immuneACCESS table is reduced to in-frame sequences with V and J assigned. These tables do not hold every clone; where another copy was compared, an unresolved V gene accounts for under half, and the others remain unexplained. Within this sample are about 130,000 clones, with about 85% of them counted one time only. The top ten clones comprise about 7% of the sample. Sample: PBMCs. The receptors were sampled from a woman in her thirties in good health and CMV-seropositive.

The CDR3 DNA sequence: TGTGCCAGCTCAGCAGGGTTTCTGGAAAAACTGTTTTTT. Its protein product is CASSAGFLEKLFF. The chain recombines TRBV18 with TRBJ1-4; D possibly corresponds to TRBD1 (5 bases). The germline gives CDR1 KGHSH, CDR2 LQKENI. V was cut by 5 bases and J by 8 bases, with 12 bases left in between. This CDR3 contains 13 residues. Based on the CDR3 plus reference TRBV18 and TRBJ1-4, the full variable domain is NAGVMQNPRHLVRRRGQEARLRCSPMKGHSHVYWYRQLPEEGLKFMVYLQKENIIDESGMPKERFSAEFPKEGPSILRIQQVVRGDSAAYFCASSAGFLEKLFFGSGTQLSVL.

The chain links TRBV9 to TRBJ1-6; maybe TRBD1 (6 bases). The CDR3 extends over 13 amino acids. The V end lost 3 bases, the J end lost 6 bases, and 7 bases lay between the germline ends. The germline V gene has CDR1 SGDLS and CDR2 YYNGEE. The CDR3: CASSGTANSPLHF. CDR3 nucleotide sequence: TGTGCCAGCAGCGGGACAGCTAATTCACCCCTCCACTTT.

The V and J genes are TRBV9 and TRBJ2-1; 11 bases are shared with TRBD2. This CDR3 has 15 amino acids. Germline CDR1 SGDLS, CDR2 YYNGEE. With 3 bases clipped from V and 15 bases from J, the junction kept 14 bases outside the gene matches. DNA for the CDR3: TGTGCCAGCAGCGCGGAAGGGACTAGCGGCTTCAGTTCGTTCTTC. This codes for CASSAEGTSGFSSFF.

The rearrangement links TRBV28 to TRBJ2-7; TRBD1 matches at 9 bases. This CDR3 is 15 amino acids long. CDR1 and CDR2 from the germline V gene are MDHEN and SYDVKM. Trimming took 3 bases from V and 3 from J; bases not matched to a gene: 6. CDR3 DNA sequence: TGTGCCAGCAGTTTCGGGACAGGGTATCTCTACGAGCAGTACTTC. Its translation: CASSFGTGYLYEQYF.

The V and J genes are TRBV9 and TRBJ1-1; unclear D gene. The CDR3 has 13 amino acids. Germline CDR1 is SGDLS and CDR2 is YYNGEE. The V end lost 1 base, the J end lost 0 bases, and 4 bases lay between the germline ends. The CDR3 DNA is TGTGCCAGCAGCGTACTCCTGAACACTGAAGCTTTCTTT. Amino acid sequence: CASSVLLNTEAFF.

The rearrangement joins TRBV6-1 to TRBJ1-1, with D possibly being TRBD1 (5 bases). The CDR3 contains 13 residues. Germline V gene data show CDR1 as MNHNS and CDR2 as SASEGT. Trimming shortened V by 4 bases and J by 4 bases, and 10 bases separated the two germline ends. CDR3 in DNA: TGTGCCAGCAGTGCTGTGACAGTCACTGAAGCTTTCTTT. Translated: CASSAVTVTEAFF.

The chain joins TRBV29-1 to TRBJ1-5; D is unclear. The CDR3 extends over 13 amino acids. V was clipped by 6 bases and J by 1 base, with 10 bases between them. Looked up from germline, CDR1 is SQVTM and CDR2 is ANQGSEA. DNA for the CDR3: TGCAGCGTCGGAGGTGTGAGCAATCAGCCCCAGCATTTT. Protein sequence: CSVGGVSNQPQHF.

V is TRBV11-2 and J is TRBJ2-1; D is ambiguous. CDR3 length: 13 amino acids. Germline-derived CDR1 and CDR2 are SGHAT and FQNNGV. Trimming left V 1 base short and J 5 bases short, with 6 bases between. The CDR3 coding sequence is TGTGCCAGCAGCTTAGGACACAACAATGAGCAGTTCTTC. This sequence encodes CASSLGHNNEQFF.

V gene TRBV9 combines with J gene TRBJ2-7; TRBD1 might be the D (6 bases). The length of the CDR3 is 15 residues. The V end lost 2 bases, the J end lost 5 bases, and 17 bases lay between the germline ends. The germline V gene encodes CDR1 SGDLS and CDR2 YYNGEE. CDR3 coding DNA: TGTGCCAGCAGCGTGACAGGTCGGGCCCCCGACGAGCAGTACTTC. It translates to CASSVTGRAPDEQYF.

The V and J genes are TRBV5-1 and TRBJ1-2; the match to TRBD1 covers 8 bases. This CDR3 has 14 residues. The V segment lost 4 bases and the J segment 6 bases; nucleotides outside the gene matches: 8. Germline V gene data show CDR1 as SGHRS and CDR2 as YFSETQ. CDR3 amino acids: CASSPRTGSDGYTF. The CDR3 DNA reads as TGCGCCAGCAGCCCCCGGACAGGGAGTGATGGCTACACCTTC.

The rearrangement uses TRBV2 and TRBJ2-5; D uncertain. This CDR3 is 11 amino acids long. Trimming left V 4 bases short and J 4 bases short, with 4 bases between. Germline-derived CDR1 and CDR2 are SNHLY and FYNNEI. CDR3 DNA sequence: TGTGCCAGCAGTGGAGGAGAGACCCAGTACTTC. This sequence encodes CASSGGETQYF. Filled out from reference TRBV2 and TRBJ2-5, the complete variable domain reads EPEVTQTPSHQVTQMGQEVILRCVPISNHLYFYWYRQILGQKVEFLVSFYNNEISEKSEIFDDQFSVERPDGSNFTLKIRSTKLEDSAMYFCASSGGETQYFGPGTRLLVL.

The V and J genes are TRBV6-1 and TRBJ2-7; D unclear. Germline V CDR1 and CDR2: MNHNS, SASEGT. Trimming shortened V by 8 bases and J by 7 bases, and 9 bases separated the two germline ends. This CDR3 is built from 10 residues. CDR3: CASGPLEQYF. As DNA, the CDR3 is TGTGCCAGCGGCCCTTTAGAGCAGTACTTC.

V usage is TRBV5-8 and J usage is TRBJ2-3, with 8 bases fitting TRBD2. From germline, CDR1 is SGHTS and CDR2 YDEGEE. After removal of 4 bases from V and 6 bases from J, the junction contained 10 bases not matched to a gene. The CDR3 sequence is 15 residues long. The CDR3 nucleotides read TGTGCCAGCAGCGCGGGAGCGGGAGCGGCGGATACGCAGTATTTT. It specifies CASSAGAGAADTQYF. The entire variable domain, with the rest obtained from reference TRBV5-8 and TRBJ2-3, is as follows: EAGVTQSPTHLIKTRGQQATLRCSPISGHTSVYWYQQALGLGLQFLLWYDEGEERNRGNFPPRFSGRQFPNYSSELNVNALELEDSALYLCASSAGAGAADTQYFGPGTRLTVL.

The V gene is TRBV9, the J gene TRBJ2-1; D is unresolved. Germline CDR1 SGDLS, CDR2 YYNGEE. V was pared by 0 bases and J by 8 bases, with 9 bases between. CDR3 length: 13 residues. CDR3 region: CASSVGDFDEQFF. DNA of the CDR3: TGTGCCAGCAGCGTAGGTGACTTCGATGAGCAGTTCTTC.

V is TRBV28 and J is TRBJ2-1; TRBD1 aligns across 7 bases. The CDR3 is made up of 15 amino acids. The junction had 7 bases not matched to a gene; V was cut back by 7 bases and J by 1 base. Germline V gives CDR1 MDHEN, CDR2 SYDVKM. CDR3 region: CASKKGAPSYNEQFF. The CDR3 bases are TGTGCCAGCAAGAAGGGGGCCCCTTCCTACAATGAGCAGTTCTTC.

The rearrangement joins TRBV19 to TRBJ1-1, with no clear D. This CDR3 contains 14 residues. Trimming took off 7 bases at V and 0 bases at J, with 12 bases between the two ends. CDR1 and CDR2 (germline): LNHDA, SQIVND (reference sequence). For the CDR3, the DNA is TGTGCCAGTAATTACAACCTCATGAACACTGAAGCTTTCTTT. Its translation is CASNYNLMNTEAFF. The whole variable domain, filled in from reference TRBV19 and TRBJ1-1, reads DGGITQSPKYLFRKEGQNVTLSCEQNLNHDAMYWYRQDPGQGLRLIYYSQIVNDFQKGDIAEGYSVSREKKESFPLTVTSAQKNPTAFYLCASNYNLMNTEAFFGQGTRLTVV.

This sequence joins TRBV5-6 and TRBJ1-1; tentatively, D is TRBD1 (6 bases). Looked up from germline, CDR1 is SGHDT and CDR2 is YYEEEE. Trimming removed 3 bases at V and 6 bases at J, with 15 bases between. The CDR3 has 14 residues. In nucleotides, the CDR3 is TGTGCCAGCAGCTACCAAACAGGGCTAGCTGAAGCTTTCTTT. It specifies CASSYQTGLAEAFF.

The V and J genes are TRBV5-1 and TRBJ1-4, with D tentatively TRBD1 (5 bases). This CDR3 is built from 15 residues. Looked up from germline, CDR1 is SGHRS and CDR2 is YFSETQ. Trimming shortened V by 4 bases and J by 8 bases, and 18 bases separated the two germline ends. The chain's CDR3 is CASSPDSYVREKLFF. The CDR3 DNA is TGCGCCAGCAGCCCCGACAGTTACGTTAGGGAAAAACTGTTTTTT.

This chain joins TRBV5-1 and TRBJ2-5, with 10 bases aligning to TRBD2. The germline CDR1 and CDR2 sequences are SGHRS and YFSETQ. J lost 5 bases, V lost 7 bases, and 8 bases had no gene match. There are 14 residues in the CDR3. CDR3 amino acids: CASSNRLAGETQYF. DNA for the CDR3: TGCGCCAGCTCCAACCGACTAGCGGGCGAGACCCAGTACTTC.